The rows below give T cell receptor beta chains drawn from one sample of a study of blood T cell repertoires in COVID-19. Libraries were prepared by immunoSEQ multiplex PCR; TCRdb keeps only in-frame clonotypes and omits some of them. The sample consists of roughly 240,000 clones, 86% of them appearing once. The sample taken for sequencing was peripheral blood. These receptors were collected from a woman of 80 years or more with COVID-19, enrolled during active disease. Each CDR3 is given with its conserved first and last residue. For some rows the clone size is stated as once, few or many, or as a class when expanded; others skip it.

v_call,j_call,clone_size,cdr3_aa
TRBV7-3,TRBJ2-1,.,CASSQVKGAGYNEQFF
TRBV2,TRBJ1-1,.,CASTQVLYTEAFF
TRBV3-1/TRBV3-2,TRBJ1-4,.,CASGYGEKLFF
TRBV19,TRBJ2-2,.,CASISRGNTGELFF
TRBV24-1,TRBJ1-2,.,CATSETGQGQSYTF
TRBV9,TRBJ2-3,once,CASSVSGEFDTQYF
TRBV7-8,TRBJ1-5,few,CASSLEGTLLNQPQHF
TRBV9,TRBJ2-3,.,CASSVVGGAVDTQYF
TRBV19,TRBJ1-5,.,CASIRTGSNQPQHF
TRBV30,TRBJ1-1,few,CAWRGQGRMAEAFF
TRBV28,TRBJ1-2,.,CASTNVDFYGYTF
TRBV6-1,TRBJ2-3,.,CASSEFRDTQYF
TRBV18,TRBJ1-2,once,CASSQDRTFYTF
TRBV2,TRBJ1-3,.,CASSVGQGARNTIYF
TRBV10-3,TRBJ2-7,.,CAINTGTAVYEQYF
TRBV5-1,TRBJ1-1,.,CASSSLPGGAEAFF
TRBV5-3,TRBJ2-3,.,CARSLEEETTDTQYF
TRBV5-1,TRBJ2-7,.,CASSTGPGTEYEQYF
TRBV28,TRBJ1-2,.,CASTGVSYGYTF
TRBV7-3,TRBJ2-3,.,CASSLSVPGLVSTDTQYF
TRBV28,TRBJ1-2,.,CASDTGNYGYTF
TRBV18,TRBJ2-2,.,CASSPPQTGELFF
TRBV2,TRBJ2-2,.,CASSDLAGDITGELFF
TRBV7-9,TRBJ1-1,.,CASSFGQVNTEAFF
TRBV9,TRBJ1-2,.,CASPAGEVKFYGYTF
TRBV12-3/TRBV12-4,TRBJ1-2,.,CASRPAGFNGYTF
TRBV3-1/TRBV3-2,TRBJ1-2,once,CASSLGQGGGYTF
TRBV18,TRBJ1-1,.,CASRQGYEANTEAFF
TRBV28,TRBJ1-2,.,CASTFGVRGYTF
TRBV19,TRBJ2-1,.,CASSIVSSGGLYNEQFF
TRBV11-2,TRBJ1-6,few,CASSRDSVSPLHF
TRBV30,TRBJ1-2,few,CAWSVAQGYGYTF
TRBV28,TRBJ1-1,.,CASSISLQGLPSMNTEAFF
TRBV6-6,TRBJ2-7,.,CASRNRDRVVDEQYF
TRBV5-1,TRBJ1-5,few,CASSLDSPNQPQHF
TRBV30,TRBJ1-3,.,CAWRASGNTIYF
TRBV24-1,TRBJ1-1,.,CATSDRQGPTRGAFF
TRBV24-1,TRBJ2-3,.,CATSPIATGGGDTQYF
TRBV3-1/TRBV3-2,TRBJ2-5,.,CASYVAGQGRETQYF
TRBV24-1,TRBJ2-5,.,CATSDPRPEGGRIETQYF
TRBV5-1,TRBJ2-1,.,CASSAGLAGNEQFF
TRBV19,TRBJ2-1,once,CASSSRDSASDEQFF
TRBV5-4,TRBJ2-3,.,CASSPGQGRGDTQYF
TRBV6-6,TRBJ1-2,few,CASLADRGYGYTF
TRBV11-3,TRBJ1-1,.,CASSPFADTEAFF
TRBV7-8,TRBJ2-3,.,CASSPGQGSTDTQYF
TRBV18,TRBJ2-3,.,CASSTTQGSTDTQYF
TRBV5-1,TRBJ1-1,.,CASSLSPGLTEAFF
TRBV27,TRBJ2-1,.,CASSLGSGGGNEQFF
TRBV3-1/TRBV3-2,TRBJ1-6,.,CASSQVASNSPLHF
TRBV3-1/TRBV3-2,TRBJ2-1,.,CASSRSGGGYNEQFF
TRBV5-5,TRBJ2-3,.,CASSLAGRLAGTTDTQYF
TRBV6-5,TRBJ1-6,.,CASNLDRVESPLHF
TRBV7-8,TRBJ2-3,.,CASSPYSTDTQYF
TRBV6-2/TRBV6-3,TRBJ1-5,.,CASSYGPGQGHQPQHF
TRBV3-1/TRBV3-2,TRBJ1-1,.,CASSQEGQRMNTEAFF
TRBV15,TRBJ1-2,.,CATSLDRSIGGYTF
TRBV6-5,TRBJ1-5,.,CASGDSGIRPQHF
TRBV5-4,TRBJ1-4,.,CASSLGGQGNEKLFF
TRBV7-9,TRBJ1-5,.,CASSWTGAGPQHF